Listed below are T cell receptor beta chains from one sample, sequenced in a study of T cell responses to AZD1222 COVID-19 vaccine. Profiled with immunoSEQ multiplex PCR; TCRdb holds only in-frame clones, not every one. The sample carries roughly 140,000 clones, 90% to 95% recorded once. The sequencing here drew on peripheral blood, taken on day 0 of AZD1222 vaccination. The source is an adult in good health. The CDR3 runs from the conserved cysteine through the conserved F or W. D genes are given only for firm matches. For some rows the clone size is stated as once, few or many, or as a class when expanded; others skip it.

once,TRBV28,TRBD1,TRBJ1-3,CASSRTGQGGNTIYF,TGTGCCAGCAGCCGCACCGGACAGGGGGGAAACACCATATATTTT
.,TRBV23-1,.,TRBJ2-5,CASSQSGETQYF,TGCGCCAGCAGTCAATCGGGCGAGACCCAGTACTTC
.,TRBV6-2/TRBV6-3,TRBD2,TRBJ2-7,CASSSGRAYEQYF,TGTGCCAGCAGTTCCGGGAGGGCCTACGAGCAGTACTTC
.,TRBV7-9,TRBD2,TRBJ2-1,CASSQTPTSAYNEQFF,TGTGCCAGCAGTCAGACCCCGACTAGCGCCTACAATGAGCAGTTCTTC
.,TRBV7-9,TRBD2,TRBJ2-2,CASSSTSGNTGELFF,TGTGCCAGCAGTTCGACTAGCGGCAACACCGGGGAGCTGTTTTTT
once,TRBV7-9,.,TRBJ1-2,CASSPSEGYTF,TGTGCCAGCAGCCCGTCCGAAGGCTACACCTTC
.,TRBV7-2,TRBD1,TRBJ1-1,CASSTRTGEAFF,TGTGCCAGCAGCACACGGACAGGGGAAGCTTTCTTT
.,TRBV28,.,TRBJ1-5,CASRESGGSGQPQHF,TGTGCCAGCAGGGAAAGTGGGGGCTCAGGTCAGCCCCAGCATTTT
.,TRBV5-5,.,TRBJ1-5,CASAGDSNQPQHF,TGTGCCAGTGCGGGGGATAGCAATCAGCCCCAGCATTTT
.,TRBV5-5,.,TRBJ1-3,CASSKSPNSGNTIYF,TGTGCCAGCAGCAAGTCACCCAACTCTGGAAACACCATATATTTT
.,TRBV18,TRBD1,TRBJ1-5,CASSQQGASNQPQHF,TGTGCCAGCTCACAACAGGGGGCAAGCAATCAGCCCCAGCATTTT
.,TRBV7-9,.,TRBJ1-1,CASSLVGGAHTEAFF,TGTGCCAGCAGCTTAGTGGGCGGGGCGCACACTGAAGCTTTCTTT
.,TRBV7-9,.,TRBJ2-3,CASSFADTQYF,TGTGCCAGCAGCTTTGCTGATACGCAGTATTTT
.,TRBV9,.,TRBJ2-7,CASSLTDNSYEQYF,TGTGCCAGCAGCTTGACAGATAACTCCTACGAGCAGTACTTC
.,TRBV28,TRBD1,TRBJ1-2,CASVGTDHYSSNYGYTF,TGTGCCAGCGTTGGGACAGACCACTATTCCTCTAACTATGGCTACACCTTC
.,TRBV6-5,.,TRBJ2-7,CASSPPGARSYEQYF,TGTGCCAGCAGTCCGCCAGGGGCTCGTTCCTACGAGCAGTACTTC
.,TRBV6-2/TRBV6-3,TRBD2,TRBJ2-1,CASSLAGGPDNEQFF,TGTGCCAGCAGCCTAGCGGGGGGGCCGGACAATGAGCAGTTCTTC
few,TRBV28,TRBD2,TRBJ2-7,CASRAGGSGNYEQYF,TGTGCCAGCCGGGCGGGGGGTAGCGGGAACTACGAGCAGTACTTC
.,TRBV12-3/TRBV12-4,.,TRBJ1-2,CASSFEDYGYTF,TGTGCCAGCAGTTTCGAGGACTATGGCTACACCTTC
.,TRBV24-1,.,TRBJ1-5,CATRESGRDQPQHF,TGTGCCACCAGGGAATCGGGTAGGGATCAGCCCCAGCATTTT
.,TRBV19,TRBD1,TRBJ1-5,CASSAGQGGNQPQHF,TGTGCCAGTAGTGCGGGACAGGGTGGAAATCAGCCCCAGCATTTT
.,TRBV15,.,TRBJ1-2,CATSREGGDYGYTF,TGTGCCACCAGCAGAGAAGGGGGGGACTATGGCTACACCTTC
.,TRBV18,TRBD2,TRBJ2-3,CASSQGLAKSTDTQYF,TGTGCCAGCTCACAGGGACTAGCGAAGAGCACAGATACGCAGTATTTT
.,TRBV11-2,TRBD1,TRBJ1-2,CASSSGTGMYGYTF,TGTGCCAGCAGCTCCGGGACAGGGATGTATGGCTACACCTTC
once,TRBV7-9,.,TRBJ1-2,CASSLYLSYGYTF,TGTGCCAGCAGCTTATACCTTTCCTATGGCTACACCTTC
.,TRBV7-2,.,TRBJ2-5,CASSLIAQRQETQYF,TGTGCCAGCAGCTTAATTGCCCAGCGGCAAGAGACCCAGTACTTC